This entry describes one T cell receptor beta chain. Its antigen is still unknown. This record belongs to a study of shared clonotypes between healthy human individuals. Study in general: Participating donors consisted of a couple of women and a few men aged 18 to 49. Donors had three CD4 naive, three CD4 memory, two CD8 naive and one CD8 memory plate apiece. Study-level findings and limits: A few donors showed sharing of roughly 5% of naive CD4 clonotypes.

The length of the CDR3 is 15 residues. V was trimmed by 0 bases and J by 1 base, leaving 10 bases between them. The V gene's germline CDR1 is SGHRS and CDR2 YFSETQ. Produced via immunoSEQ multiplex PCR; TCRdb's table is partial and in-frame only. Of some 2.1 million clones listed, 85% to 95% were seen once; the top ten hold 0.1% to 0.15%. Investigators divided CD4+ cells into CD45RA+ naive and CD45RA-negative memory subsets. The chain employs TRBV5-1 and TRBJ1-1; D ambiguous. The clonotype originates from a man in his late teens or twenties in good health. Material for sequencing was naive CD4+ T cells sorted from blood. Subset reported: CD45RA+ positively selected. CDR3 amino acids: CASSLVLGSNTEAFF. In nucleotides, the CDR3 is TGCGCCAGCAGCTTGGTCCTGGGGTCGAACACTGAAGCTTTCTTT.